A selection of T cell receptor beta chains follows, all from one sample in a study of blood T cell repertoires in COVID-19. Here immunoSEQ multiplex PCR was the method, and the copy in TCRdb shows in-frame clones only, minus some. The sample records 300,000 to 350,000 clones, around nine tenths being singletons. The sequenced sample consisted of PBMCs or T cells enriched from blood (not recorded which). Source of these receptors: a woman aged 25 to 39 who had been exposed to COVID-19. CDR3s include the opening cysteine and the closing phenylalanine or tryptophan. The D gene is left open where the match is weak. The size field is filled for only some rows; it gives once, few, many or a size class.

v_gene	abundance	d_gene	j_gene	CDR3aa	CDR3nt
TRBV18	-	-	TRBJ1-1	CASSPLPLPQGAGTEAFF	TGTGCCAGCTCACCCCTACCCTTACCCCAGGGTGCTGGCACTGAAGCTTTCTTT
TRBV6-1	-	-	TRBJ2-1	CASSEAGDEQFF	TGTGCCAGCAGTGAAGCGGGAGATGAGCAGTTCTTC
TRBV30	-	-	TRBJ1-5	CAWSSSYSHPGQPQHF	TGTGCCTGGAGTTCGTCTTACAGTCACCCGGGGCAGCCCCAGCATTTT
TRBV7-3	-	-	TRBJ2-7	CASSLKRDSYEQYF	TGTGCCAGCAGCTTAAAACGGGACTCCTACGAGCAGTACTTC
TRBV27	once	-	TRBJ1-1	CASSLGGVGTEAFF	TGTGCCAGCAGTTTGGGGGGGGTAGGCACTGAAGCTTTCTTT
TRBV9	-	-	TRBJ2-2	CASSVSSLITGELFF	TGTGCCAGCAGCGTAAGTAGCCTCATCACCGGGGAGCTGTTTTTT
TRBV6-5	-	-	TRBJ1-1	CASRRQEAFF	TGTGCCAGCCGAAGACAGGAAGCTTTCTTT
TRBV10-3	-	-	TRBJ1-4	CAIGTGWGNEKLFF	TGTGCCATCGGCACAGGGTGGGGAAATGAAAAACTGTTTTTT
TRBV2	-	-	TRBJ1-6	CASKSGVPLHF	TGTGCCAGCAAATCGGGAGTACCCCTCCACTTT
TRBV5-1	-	TRBD1	TRBJ2-7	CASSQTGGRPYEQYF	TGCGCCAGCAGCCAAACAGGGGGACGACCCTACGAGCAGTACTTC
TRBV7-2	-	TRBD2	TRBJ2-3	CASSWTSGRADTQYF	TGTGCCAGCAGCTGGACTAGCGGGAGGGCAGATACGCAGTATTTT
TRBV7-8	-	TRBD2	TRBJ2-1	CASSLGRSGLALSRSSYNEQFF	TGTGCCAGCAGCTTGGGGAGGTCGGGACTAGCTCTGAGTCGGAGCTCCTACAATGAGCAGTTCTTC
TRBV2	-	-	TRBJ2-5	CASSEASDGETQYF	TGTGCCAGCAGTGAGGCTAGCGATGGTGAGACCCAGTACTTC
TRBV19	-	-	TRBJ2-5	CATCSQETQYF	TGCGCCACGTGTTCCCAAGAGACCCAGTACTTC
TRBV2	-	TRBD2	TRBJ2-1	CARGGNNEQFF	TGTGCCAGGGGGGGGAACAATGAGCAGTTCTTC